The 6 T cell receptor beta chains below come from one sample, sequenced in a study of cytomegalovirus exposure and HLA in healthy donors. The study ran its PCR with 60 Vbeta and 13 Jbeta primers. Generated by immunoSEQ multiplex PCR, the TCRdb table keeps only in-frame clones and is missing some. This sample's table has some 120,000 clones. Specimen: PBMCs. The receptors were gathered from a man between 18 and 35 years old in good health and CMV-seronegative.

This chain joins TRBV4-1 and TRBJ1-5; D call uncertain. CDR1 MGHRA and CDR2 YSYEKL come from the germline V gene. Trimming pared 4 bases from V and 3 bases from J, leaving 13 bases between. The CDR3 totals 15 residues. The CDR3 here is CASSPFGESNQPQHF. The CDR3 DNA follows: TGCGCCAGCAGCCCTTTCGGGGAGTCCAATCAGCCCCAGCATTTT.

This chain links TRBV5-4 with TRBJ1-1; TRBD1 might be the D (6 bases). Trimming cost V 0 bases and J 0 bases, with 12 bases left between them. In germline, CDR1 is SGHNT, CDR2 YYREEE (reference sequence). This CDR3 comprises 16 residues. The CDR3 sequence is CASSLGGNRVNTEAFF. The DNA of the CDR3 is TGTGCCAGCAGCTTGGGGGGAAACAGGGTGAACACTGAAGCTTTCTTT.

CDR3 coding DNA: TGTGCCAGCCTCGACAGGCCGACCAATGAGCAGTTCTTC. Its translation is CASLDRPTNEQFF. The V gene is TRBV19, the J gene TRBJ2-1; TRBD1 is a possible D gene (6 bases). The CDR3 has 13 amino acids. The germline V and J ends were trimmed by 9 bases and 6 bases, with 15 bases remaining between them. The germline CDR1 and CDR2 sequences are LNHDA and SQIVND (reference sequence).

J is TRBJ2-7 and V is TRBV15; TRBD2 is a possible D gene (6 bases). This CDR3 has 14 residues. CDR1 is LNHNV, CDR2 YYDKDF, per germline (reference sequence). Deletions cut 4 bases from V and 2 bases from J, with 12 bases between. The CDR3 nucleotides read TGTGCCACCAGCAACCGGAGGGAAGCCTACGAGCAGTACTTC. Its translation: CATSNRREAYEQYF. The whole variable domain, remainder taken from reference TRBV15 and TRBJ2-7, is DAMVIQNPRYQVTQFGKPVTLSCSQTLNHNVMYWYQQKSSQAPKLLFHYYDKDFNNEADTPDNFQSRRPNTSFCFLDIRSPGLGDTAMYLCATSNRREAYEQYFGPGTRLTVT.

The chain couples TRBV5-4 to TRBJ2-7; TRBD2 is a possible D gene (5 bases). This CDR3 is built from 13 residues. Germline V lookup: CDR1 SGHNT, CDR2 YYREEE (reference sequence). V shed 5 bases and J shed 4 bases, with 13 bases lying between them. This CDR3 reads CASSPPSGYEQYF. CDR3 in DNA: TGTGCCAGCAGTCCCCCATCGGGGTACGAGCAGTACTTC.

V gene TRBV7-2 combines with J gene TRBJ1-1; TRBD1 aligns across 8 bases. The junction had 6 bases not matched to a gene; V was cut back by 6 bases and J by 0 bases. CDR1 is SGHTA, CDR2 FQGNSA, per germline. The CDR3 extends over 15 amino acids. CDR3: CASSSTGDLNTEAFF. The CDR3 nucleotides read TGTGCCAGCAGTTCGACAGGGGACCTGAACACTGAAGCTTTCTTT.